This is a list of T cell receptor beta chains from one sample in a study of Ad26.COV2.S vaccination and SARS-CoV-2 variants. The method was immunoSEQ multiplex PCR; TCRdb's version includes in-frame clones alone and lacks a portion of them. The table lists fewer than 800,000 clones, roughly 90% of them singletons, with about 1.5% in the top ten. The sample was peripheral blood, taken in a trial of Ad26.COV2.S vaccine versus placebo. The receptors here all came from a person aged 18 to 59 who received the Ad26.COV2.S COVID-19 vaccine or a placebo. The conserved cysteine and the conserved F or W are not part of the CDR3 here.

v_gene: TRBV6-2/TRBV6-3
j_gene: TRBJ2-1
CDR3aa: ASSARTAYNEQF

v_gene: TRBV7-9
j_gene: TRBJ2-2
CDR3aa: ASSLGLAGGPTGELF

v_gene: TRBV7-2
j_gene: TRBJ2-5
CDR3aa: ASRNDRGGETQY

v_gene: TRBV19
j_gene: TRBJ1-2
CDR3aa: ASTDPGLYYGYT

v_gene: TRBV7-2
j_gene: TRBJ2-1
CDR3aa: ASSLLRTGYNEQF

v_gene: TRBV12-3/TRBV12-4
j_gene: TRBJ1-2
CDR3aa: ASSPGALGGYT

v_gene: TRBV9
j_gene: TRBJ1-3
CDR3aa: ASSVGGRTSGNTIY

v_gene: TRBV14
j_gene: TRBJ2-5
CDR3aa: ASSQQQQETQY

v_gene: TRBV7-9
j_gene: TRBJ2-3
CDR3aa: ASSSGTSGGTA

v_gene: TRBV2
j_gene: TRBJ1-1
CDR3aa: ASRVMRDTEAF

v_gene: TRBV11-2
j_gene: TRBJ2-1
CDR3aa: ASSYERGYNEQF

v_gene: TRBV15
j_gene: TRBJ1-2
CDR3aa: ATSREWADYGYT

v_gene: TRBV9
j_gene: TRBJ1-4
CDR3aa: ASSVDSSVEKLF

v_gene: TRBV11-2
j_gene: TRBJ2-1
CDR3aa: ASTRLGPSGGNEQF

v_gene: TRBV29-1
j_gene: TRBJ1-1
CDR3aa: SVARMMNTEAF

v_gene: TRBV14
j_gene: TRBJ1-2
CDR3aa: ASSRLTANYGYT

v_gene: TRBV9
j_gene: TRBJ2-1
CDR3aa: ASSPEGGWSPQF

v_gene: TRBV6-6
j_gene: TRBJ1-6
CDR3aa: ASSYGGGINSPLH

v_gene: TRBV7-9
j_gene: TRBJ2-5
CDR3aa: ASTPSERTQY

v_gene: TRBV25-1
j_gene: TRBJ1-6
CDR3aa: ASRGTANSPLH

v_gene: TRBV7-9
j_gene: TRBJ1-4
CDR3aa: ASSLRGRADEKLF

v_gene: TRBV30
j_gene: TRBJ1-1
CDR3aa: AWRAGGSTEAF

v_gene: TRBV10-1
j_gene: TRBJ2-7
CDR3aa: ASPIRPSGGQSYEQY

v_gene: TRBV9
j_gene: TRBJ1-2
CDR3aa: ASSPRDRGLS

v_gene: TRBV6-5
j_gene: TRBJ1-3
CDR3aa: ASSSGPDPGNTIY

v_gene: TRBV3-1/TRBV3-2
j_gene: TRBJ2-3
CDR3aa: ASSQAGGPADTQY